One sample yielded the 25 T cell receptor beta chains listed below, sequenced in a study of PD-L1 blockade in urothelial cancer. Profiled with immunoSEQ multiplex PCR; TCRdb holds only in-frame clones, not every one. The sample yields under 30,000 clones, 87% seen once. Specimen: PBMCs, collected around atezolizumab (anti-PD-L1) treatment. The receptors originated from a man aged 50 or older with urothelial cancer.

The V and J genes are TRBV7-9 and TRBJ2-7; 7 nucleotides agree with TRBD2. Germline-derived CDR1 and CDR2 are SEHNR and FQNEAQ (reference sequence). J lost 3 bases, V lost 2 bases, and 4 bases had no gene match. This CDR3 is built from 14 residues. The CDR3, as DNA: TGTGCCAGCAGCTTACTAGCGGTAGGCTACGAGCAGTACTTC. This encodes CASSLLAVGYEQYF.

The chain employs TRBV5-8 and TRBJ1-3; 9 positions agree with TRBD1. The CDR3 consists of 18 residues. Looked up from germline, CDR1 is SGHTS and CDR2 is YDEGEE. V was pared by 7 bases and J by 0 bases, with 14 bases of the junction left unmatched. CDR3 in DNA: TGTGCCAGCGGGTTTCACAGGGGGCGTAAACGCTCTGGAAACACCATATATTTT. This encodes CASGFHRGRKRSGNTIYF.

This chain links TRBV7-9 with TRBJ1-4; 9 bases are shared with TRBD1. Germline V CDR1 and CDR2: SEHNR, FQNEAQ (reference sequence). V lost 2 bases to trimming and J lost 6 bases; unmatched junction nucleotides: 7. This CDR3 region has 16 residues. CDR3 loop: CASSLPWTGADEKLFF. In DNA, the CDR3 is TGTGCCAGCAGCTTACCTTGGACAGGGGCGGATGAAAAACTGTTTTTT.

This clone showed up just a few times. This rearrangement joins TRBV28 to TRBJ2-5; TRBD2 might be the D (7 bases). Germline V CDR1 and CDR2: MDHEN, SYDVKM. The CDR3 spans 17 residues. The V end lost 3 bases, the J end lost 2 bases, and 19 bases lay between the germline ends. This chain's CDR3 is CASSFILAAGTQETQYF. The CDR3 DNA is TGTGCCAGCAGTTTTATTCTCGCAGCGGGGACACAAGAGACCCAGTACTTC.

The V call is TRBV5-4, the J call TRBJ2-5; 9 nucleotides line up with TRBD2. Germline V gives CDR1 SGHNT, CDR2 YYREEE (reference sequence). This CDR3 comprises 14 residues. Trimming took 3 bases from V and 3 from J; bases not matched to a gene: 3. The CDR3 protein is CASSSGLAKETQYF. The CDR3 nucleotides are TGTGCCAGCAGCTCCGGACTAGCGAAAGAGACCCAGTACTTC. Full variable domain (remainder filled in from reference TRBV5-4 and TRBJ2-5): ETGVTQSPTHLIKTRGQQVTLRCSSQSGHNTVSWYQQALGQGPQFIFQYYREEENGRGNFPPRFSGLQFPNYSSELNVNALELDDSALYLCASSSGLAKETQYFGPGTRLLVL.

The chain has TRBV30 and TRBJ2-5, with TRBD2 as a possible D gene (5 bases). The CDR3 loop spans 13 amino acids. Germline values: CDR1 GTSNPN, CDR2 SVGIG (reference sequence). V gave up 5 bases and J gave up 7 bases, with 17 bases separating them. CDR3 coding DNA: TGTGCCTGGGGTCAAGGGTTGAGCGGGACCCAGTACTTC. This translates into CAWGQGLSGTQYF.

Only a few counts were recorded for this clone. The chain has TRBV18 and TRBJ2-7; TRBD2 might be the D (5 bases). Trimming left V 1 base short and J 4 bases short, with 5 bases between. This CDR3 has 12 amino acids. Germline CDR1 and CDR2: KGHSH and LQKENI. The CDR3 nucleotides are TGTGCCAGCTCACCACGGACTTACGAGCAGTACTTC. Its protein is CASSPRTYEQYF.

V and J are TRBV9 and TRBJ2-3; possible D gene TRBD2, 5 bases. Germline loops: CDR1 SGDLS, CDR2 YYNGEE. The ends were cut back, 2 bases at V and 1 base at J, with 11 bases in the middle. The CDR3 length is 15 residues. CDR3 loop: CASSVGATGTDTQYF. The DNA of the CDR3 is TGTGCCAGCAGCGTGGGAGCGACGGGCACAGATACGCAGTATTTT.

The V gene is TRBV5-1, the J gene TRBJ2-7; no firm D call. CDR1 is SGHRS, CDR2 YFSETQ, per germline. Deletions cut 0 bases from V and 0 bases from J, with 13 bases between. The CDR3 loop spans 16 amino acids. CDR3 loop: CASSLAIDTSSYEQYF. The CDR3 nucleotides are TGCGCCAGCAGCTTGGCTATCGACACGAGCTCCTACGAGCAGTACTTC.

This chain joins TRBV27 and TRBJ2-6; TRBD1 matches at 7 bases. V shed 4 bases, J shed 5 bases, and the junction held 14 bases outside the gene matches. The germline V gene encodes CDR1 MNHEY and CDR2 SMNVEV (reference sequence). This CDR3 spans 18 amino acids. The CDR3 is CASSSSTGSGLRANVLTF. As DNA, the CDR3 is TGTGCCAGCAGTTCCTCGACAGGGTCAGGGCTGAGGGCCAACGTCCTGACTTTC.

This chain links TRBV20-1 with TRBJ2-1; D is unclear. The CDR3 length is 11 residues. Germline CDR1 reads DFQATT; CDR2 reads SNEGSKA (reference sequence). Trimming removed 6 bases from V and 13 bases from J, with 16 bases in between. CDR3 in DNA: TGCAGTGCCCCTGCTAGTACATCCCAGTTCTTC. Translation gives CSAPASTSQFF.

CDR3 loop: CASSDPRQVGNEQFF. The CDR3 DNA is TGTGCCAGCAGTGACCCGAGGCAAGTCGGAAATGAGCAGTTCTTC. The chain carries TRBV25-1 and TRBJ2-1; D remains ambiguous. The CDR3 totals 15 residues. The germline V gene has CDR1 MGHDK and CDR2 SYGVNS. Trimming removed 3 bases at V and 7 bases at J, with 16 bases between.

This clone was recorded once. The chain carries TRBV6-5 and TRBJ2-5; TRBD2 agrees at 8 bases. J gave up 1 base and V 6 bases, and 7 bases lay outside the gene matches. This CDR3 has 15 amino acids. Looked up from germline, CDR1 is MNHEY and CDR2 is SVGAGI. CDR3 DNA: TGTGCCAGCAGCCCTACCAGCGGGAGCCAAGAGACCCAGTACTTC. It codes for CASSPTSGSQETQYF.

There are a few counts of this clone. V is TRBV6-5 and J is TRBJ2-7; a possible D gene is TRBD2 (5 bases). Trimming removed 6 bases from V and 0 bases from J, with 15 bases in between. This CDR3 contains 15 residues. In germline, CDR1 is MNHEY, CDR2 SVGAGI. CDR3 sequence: CASSQGLTSSYEQYF. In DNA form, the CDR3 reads TGTGCCAGCAGCCAAGGACTGACGAGCTCCTACGAGCAGTACTTC.

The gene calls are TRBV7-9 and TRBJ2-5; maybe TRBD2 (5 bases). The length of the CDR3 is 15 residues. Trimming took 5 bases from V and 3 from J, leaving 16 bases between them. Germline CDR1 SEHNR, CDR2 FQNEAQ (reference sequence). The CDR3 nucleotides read TGTGCCAGCAGCCCGCAGCGGTCAAGAGAAGAGACCCAGTACTTC. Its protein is CASSPQRSREETQYF.

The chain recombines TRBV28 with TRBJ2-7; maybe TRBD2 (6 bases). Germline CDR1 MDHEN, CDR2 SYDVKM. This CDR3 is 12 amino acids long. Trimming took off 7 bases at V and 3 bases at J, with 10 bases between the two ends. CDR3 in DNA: TGTGCCAGCATGGAGGGTTACTACGAGCAGTACTTC. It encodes CASMEGYYEQYF.

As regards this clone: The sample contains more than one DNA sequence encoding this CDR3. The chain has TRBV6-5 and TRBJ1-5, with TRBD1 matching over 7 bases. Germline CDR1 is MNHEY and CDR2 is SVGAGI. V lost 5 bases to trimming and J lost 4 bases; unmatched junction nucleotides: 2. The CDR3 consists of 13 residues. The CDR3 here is CASSRTGNQPQHF. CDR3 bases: TGTGCCAGCAGTCGGACAGGAAATCAGCCCCAGCATTTT.

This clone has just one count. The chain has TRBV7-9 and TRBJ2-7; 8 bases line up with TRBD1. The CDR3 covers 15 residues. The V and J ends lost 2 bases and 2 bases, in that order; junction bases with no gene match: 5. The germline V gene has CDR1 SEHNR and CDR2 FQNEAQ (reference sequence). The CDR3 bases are TGTGCCAGCAGCTTATCCGGACAGGGAACCTACGAGCAGTACTTC. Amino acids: CASSLSGQGTYEQYF.

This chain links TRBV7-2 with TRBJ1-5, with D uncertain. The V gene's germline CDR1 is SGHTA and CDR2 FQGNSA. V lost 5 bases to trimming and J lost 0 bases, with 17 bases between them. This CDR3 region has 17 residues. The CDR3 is CASSPSPSAGSNQPQHF. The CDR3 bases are TGTGCCAGCAGCCCAAGCCCCTCGGCGGGTAGCAATCAGCCCCAGCATTTT.

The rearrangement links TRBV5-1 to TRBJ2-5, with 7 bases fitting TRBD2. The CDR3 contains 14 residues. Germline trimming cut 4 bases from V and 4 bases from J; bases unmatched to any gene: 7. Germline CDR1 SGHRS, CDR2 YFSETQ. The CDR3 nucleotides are TGCGCCAGCAGCGAGTCGGGGGGTCGAGAGACCCAGTACTTC. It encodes CASSESGGRETQYF.

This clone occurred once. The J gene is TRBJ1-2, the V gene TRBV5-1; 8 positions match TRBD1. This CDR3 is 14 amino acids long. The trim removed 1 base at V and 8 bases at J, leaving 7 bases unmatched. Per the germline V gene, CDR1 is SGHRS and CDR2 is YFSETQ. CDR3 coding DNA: TGCGCCAGCAGCTTGTCCGCAGGGGGCGACGGCTACACCTTC. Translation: CASSLSAGGDGYTF.

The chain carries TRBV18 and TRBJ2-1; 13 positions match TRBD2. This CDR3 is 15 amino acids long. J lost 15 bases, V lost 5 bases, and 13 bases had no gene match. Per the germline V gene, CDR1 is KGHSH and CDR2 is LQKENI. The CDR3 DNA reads TGTGCCAGCTCATCGCCAGGACTAGCGGGAGCGAATCCGTTCTTC. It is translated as CASSSPGLAGANPFF.

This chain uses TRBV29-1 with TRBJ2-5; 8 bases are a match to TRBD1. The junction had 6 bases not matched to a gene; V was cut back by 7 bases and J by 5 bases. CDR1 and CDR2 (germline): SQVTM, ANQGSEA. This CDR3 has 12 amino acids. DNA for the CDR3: TGCAGCGCTCGGACAGGGAGGGAGACCCAGTACTTC. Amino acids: CSARTGRETQYF. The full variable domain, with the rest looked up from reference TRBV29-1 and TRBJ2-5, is SAVISQKPSRDICQRGTSLTIQCQVDSQVTMMFWYRQQPGQSLTLIATANQGSEATYESGFVIDKFPISRPNLTFSTLTVSNMSPEDSSIYLCSARTGRETQYFGPGTRLLVL.

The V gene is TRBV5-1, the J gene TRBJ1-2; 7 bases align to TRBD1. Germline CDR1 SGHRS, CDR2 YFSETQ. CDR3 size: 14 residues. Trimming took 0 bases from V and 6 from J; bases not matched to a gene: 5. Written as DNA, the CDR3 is TGCGCCAGCAGCTTGGGGAGGGGGCTGGATGGCTACACCTTC. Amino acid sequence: CASSLGRGLDGYTF.

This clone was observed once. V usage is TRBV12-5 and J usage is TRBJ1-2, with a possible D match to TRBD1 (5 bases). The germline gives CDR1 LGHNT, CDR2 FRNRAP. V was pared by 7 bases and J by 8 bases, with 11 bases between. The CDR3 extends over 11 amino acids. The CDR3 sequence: CASAGPGGYTF. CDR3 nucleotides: TGTGCTAGTGCAGGACCAGGGGGCTACACCTTC.